The 19 T cell receptor beta chains given below trace back to one sample, sequenced in a study of beta chain features in type 1 diabetes. Findings and caveats of the study: In every one of the four CD4+ subsets, TCRB CDR3s were moderately but significantly shorter in Type 1 diabetes patients.

Their specific antigens are unknown. Expressed TCRB transcripts were sequenced, since all the RNA that had been isolated was reverse transcribed. Clones were read by immunoSEQ multiplex PCR, and TCRdb kept only the in-frame ones, dropping some. The repertoire has 300,000 to 400,000 clones, 9.3% of them found once; the top ten carry 1%. Sequencing was carried out using central memory CD4+ T cells from blood. Source of these receptors: a man in his thirties or forties with type 1 diabetes.

The V and J genes are TRBV30 and TRBJ1-6; D remains ambiguous. This CDR3 region has 15 residues. Germline values: CDR1 GTSNPN, CDR2 SVGIG (reference sequence). The V and J ends lost 1 base and 7 bases respectively, with 14 bases between them. This CDR3 is CAWSDARIGNSPLHF. CDR3 coding DNA: TGTGCCTGGAGTGACGCCCGGATCGGGAATTCACCCCTCCACTTT. The full variable domain, with the rest looked up from reference TRBV30 and TRBJ1-6, is SQTIHQWPATLVQPVGSPLSLECTVEGTSNPNLYWYRQAAGRGLQLLFYSVGIGQISSEVPQNLSASRPQDRQFILSSKKLLLSDSGFYLCAWSDARIGNSPLHFGNGTRLTVT.

V gene TRBV5-4 combines with J gene TRBJ2-5; tentative D call: TRBD2 (5 bases). V lost 3 bases to trimming and J lost 1 base, with 10 bases between them. Germline CDR1 is SGHNT and CDR2 is YYREEE (reference sequence). CDR3 length: 14 residues. DNA of the CDR3: TGTGCCAGCAGCTGGCGGGCGGCCCAAGAGACCCAGTACTTC. Protein product: CASSWRAAQETQYF.

This clone was seen at least ten times. The chain carries TRBV14 and TRBJ1-2; 12 bases map to TRBD1. This CDR3 has 14 residues. Germline assignment: CDR1 SGHDN and CDR2 FVKESK. Trimming took 3 bases from V and 8 from J; bases not matched to a gene: 4. The CDR3 protein is CASSHGDRGRGYTF. The CDR3 nucleotides read TGTGCCAGCAGCCACGGGGACAGGGGGCGCGGCTACACCTTC. Combining the CDR3 with reference TRBV14 and TRBJ1-2 gives the whole variable domain EAGVTQFPSHSVIEKGQTVTLRCDPISGHDNLYWYRRVMGKEIKFLLHFVKESKQDESGMPNNRFLAERTGGTYSTLKVQPAELEDSGVYFCASSHGDRGRGYTFGSGTRLTVV.

The genes are TRBV18 and TRBJ2-7, with 10 bases identical to TRBD1. Trimming at V came to 4 bases and at J to 6 bases, leaving 15 bases not matched to a gene. This CDR3 has 17 amino acids. Germline V gene sequence: CDR1 KGHSH, CDR2 LQKENI. This chain's CDR3 is CASSRGLTGTGVGEQYF. In DNA form, the CDR3 reads TGTGCCAGCTCACGGGGCCTTACCGGGACAGGGGTTGGCGAGCAGTACTTC.

The rearrangement uses TRBV29-1 and TRBJ1-1, with D unresolved. V was pared by 6 bases and J by 1 base, with 9 bases between. This CDR3 spans 12 amino acids. Germline lookup yields CDR1 SQVTM and CDR2 ANQGSEA. The CDR3 reads CSVVRQNTEAFF. CDR3 nucleotides: TGCAGCGTCGTTAGACAGAACACTGAAGCTTTCTTT.

The table lists this clone with a few counts. This chain connects TRBV11-3 to TRBJ2-2, with 7 nucleotides matching TRBD2. The length of the CDR3 is 14 residues. J gave up 2 bases and V 6 bases, and 3 bases lay outside the gene matches. Germline V CDR1 and CDR2: SGHNT, YENEEA. CDR3 sequence (DNA): TGTGCCAGCAGTAAGGGACTAAACACCGGGGAGCTGTTTTTT. It translates to CASSKGLNTGELFF.

The J gene is TRBJ2-7, the V gene TRBV18, with 12 bases lining up with TRBD1. The germline V gene has CDR1 KGHSH and CDR2 LQKENI. This CDR3 is 15 amino acids long. The junction had 5 bases not matched to a gene; V was cut back by 4 bases and J by 4 bases. The CDR3 sequence is CASSRGTGGGYEQYF. DNA for the CDR3: TGTGCCAGCTCACGCGGGACAGGGGGCGGTTACGAGCAGTACTTC.

This clone turned up a few times. The J gene is TRBJ2-1, the V gene TRBV5-1, with 11 bases fitting TRBD2. The CDR3 covers 16 residues. After removal of 4 bases from V and 4 bases from J, the junction contained 7 bases not matched to a gene. From germline, CDR1 is SGHRS and CDR2 YFSETQ. The CDR3 is CASSPDPSGGYNEQFF. The CDR3 DNA follows: TGCGCCAGCAGCCCCGATCCTAGCGGGGGGTACAATGAGCAGTTCTTC.

The genes are TRBV10-1 and TRBJ2-3, with TRBD1 matching 9 bases. The J segment lost 0 bases and the V segment lost 5 bases, leaving 3 bases of the junction unmatched. The CDR3 is made up of 15 amino acids. Germline CDR1 reads WNHNN; CDR2 reads SYGVQD (reference sequence). The CDR3, as DNA: TGCGCCAGCAGTATCGGACAGGGGAGCACAGATACGCAGTATTTT. Residues: CASSIGQGSTDTQYF.

This clone came up a few times. The genes are TRBV30 and TRBJ2-3; D gene uncertain. CDR1 is GTSNPN and CDR2 is SVGIG in the germline V gene (reference sequence). V lost 3 bases, J lost 0 bases, and 7 bases lay in between. This CDR3 is built from 13 residues. The CDR3 spells CAWRGFSTDTQYF. CDR3 DNA sequence: TGTGCCTGGAGGGGGTTCAGCACAGATACGCAGTATTTT.

The chain combines TRBV6-4 with TRBJ1-1; D remains unclear. V was cut by 4 bases and J by 4 bases, with 13 bases left in between. CDR3 length: 14 residues. Germline V gives CDR1 MRHNA, CDR2 SNTAGT. In DNA form, the CDR3 reads TGTGCCAGCAGTGTCTCCCCCGGAGGCACTGAAGCTTTCTTT. It encodes CASSVSPGGTEAFF.

This clone has at least ten counts. CDR3 in amino acids: CAISDPGRGNIQYF. For the CDR3, the DNA is TGTGCCATCAGTGACCCCGGACGGGGAAACATTCAGTACTTC. The rearrangement uses TRBV10-3 and TRBJ2-4; D is perhaps TRBD2 (5 bases). The CDR3 consists of 14 residues. The germline gives CDR1 ENHRY, CDR2 SYGVKD. Between the trimmed V and J ends, which lost 3 bases and 6 bases, there was a span of 12 bases.

In nucleotides, the CDR3 is TGCGCCAGCAGCCGCTTGACAGTGGCGAACACTGAAGCTTTCTTT. This sequence encodes CASSRLTVANTEAFF. This chain connects TRBV4-3 to TRBJ1-1; maybe TRBD1 (5 bases). V was trimmed by 4 bases and J by 1 base, leaving 13 bases between them. CDR3 length equals 15 residues. Germline V lookup: CDR1 LGHNA, CDR2 YSLEER.

V gene TRBV7-6 combines with J gene TRBJ2-1, with TRBD1 matching 7 bases. Unmatched junction bases numbered 3, after V lost 4 bases and J lost 0 bases. Germline CDR1 is SGHVS and CDR2 is FNYEAQ. The CDR3 sequence is 15 residues long. Here the CDR3 DNA reads TGTGCCAGCAGCTCGGGACAGAGCTCCTACAATGAGCAGTTCTTC. Protein sequence: CASSSGQSSYNEQFF. Full variable domain (rest looked up from reference TRBV7-6 and TRBJ2-1): GAGVSQSPRYKVTKRGQDVALRCDPISGHVSLYWYRQALGQGPEFLTYFNYEAQQDKSGLPNDRFSAERPEGSISTLTIQRTEQRDSAMYRCASSSGQSSYNEQFFGPGTRLTVL.

V is TRBV5-1 and J is TRBJ1-1; 7 bases agree with TRBD1. J was trimmed by 1 base and V by 5 bases; bases with no gene match: 8. The CDR3 loop spans 15 amino acids. The V gene's germline CDR1 is SGHRS and CDR2 YFSETQ. The CDR3 bases are TGCGCCAGCAGAGATCGGGACAGCGCGAACACTGAAGCTTTCTTT. Its protein is CASRDRDSANTEAFF.

This clone was seen ten or more times. The rearrangement joins TRBV10-3 to TRBJ2-1, with D maybe TRBD2 (6 bases). This CDR3 spans 15 amino acids. V lost 3 bases and J 7 bases, leaving 16 bases between the germline ends. Germline V lookup: CDR1 ENHRY, CDR2 SYGVKD. The CDR3 nucleotides are TGTGCCATCAGTGATTCCAAATCGACTAGGAATGAGCAGTTCTTC. This encodes CAISDSKSTRNEQFF.

This clone was found a few times. The V and J genes are TRBV6-5 and TRBJ2-3; D is perhaps TRBD1 (5 bases). This CDR3 comprises 15 residues. Germline CDR1 MNHEY, CDR2 SVGAGI. Deletions cut 7 bases from V and 3 bases from J, with 17 bases between. The CDR3 coding sequence is TGTGCCAGCAAGACGGACACGTCGGCGACAGATACGCAGTATTTT. Translation gives CASKTDTSATDTQYF.

The gene calls are TRBV19 and TRBJ1-1; no reliable D call. Germline CDR1 LNHDA, CDR2 SQIVND (reference sequence). V was shortened by 5 bases and J by 1 base, with 8 bases between the two germline ends. This CDR3 contains 13 residues. CDR3 in DNA: TGTGCCAGTAGTGGAGGAGGGAACACTGAAGCTTTCTTT. Its protein is CASSGGGNTEAFF.

The DNA of the CDR3 is TGTGCCATCGGGCAAGCTAATGAAAAACTGTTTTTT. Translating it yields CAIGQANEKLFF. The V gene is TRBV10-3, the J gene TRBJ1-4; D gene ambiguous. The CDR3 length is 12 residues. Germline CDR1 is ENHRY and CDR2 is SYGVKD. Trimming took off 8 bases at V and 3 bases at J, with 7 bases between the two ends.